This is a list of T cell receptor beta chains from one sample in a study of blood T cell repertoires in COVID-19. Data came from immunoSEQ multiplex PCR; TCRdb stores just in-frame clones and leaves some out. The sample contains 450,000 to 500,000 clones, around 87% of which appear only once. The sequenced sample was PBMCs or T cells enriched from blood (not recorded which). These receptors originate from a woman aged 18-30 years who had recovered from COVID-19. Both conserved end residues are part of each CDR3. Each record gives: clone size, J gene, CDR3 length, V gene, D gene, CDR3 DNA, CDR3 protein. D genes are given only for firm matches. Expanded clones are given a class, and other clones once, few, many or no size at all.

>-|TRBJ1-2|15|TRBV5-6|TRBD1
TGTGCCAGCAGCTTGGGACAGGGGGGTTACTATGGCTACACCTTC
CASSLGQGGYYGYTF
>-|TRBJ2-5|14|TRBV9|-
TGTGCCAGCAGCGTAGCGGGGGTGGGAGAGACCCAGTACTTC
CASSVAGVGETQYF
>-|TRBJ2-1|17|TRBV5-4|TRBD2
TGTGCCAGCAGCTCCCCGCTAGCGGGGGGCGGGTACAATGAGCAGTTCTTC
CASSSPLAGGGYNEQFF
>-|TRBJ1-2|13|TRBV19|TRBD1
TGTGCCAGTAGTGACAGGGAATCGAATGGCTACACCTTC
CASSDRESNGYTF
>once|TRBJ2-3|14|TRBV5-4|TRBD1
TGTGCCAGCAGCATAGACAGGGGATCAGATACGCAGTATTTT
CASSIDRGSDTQYF
>-|TRBJ1-5|14|TRBV27|-
TGTGCCAGCAGTTATGCCAGGGGCAATCAGCCCCAGCATTTT
CASSYARGNQPQHF
>-|TRBJ2-3|15|TRBV19|TRBD1
TGTGCCAGTAGTAGGGGGACAGGGGGCACAGATACGCAGTATTTT
CASSRGTGGTDTQYF
>once|TRBJ1-4|15|TRBV6-5|TRBD1
TGTGCCAGCAGTTACGGGGGACAGGCAAATGAAAAACTGTTTTTT
CASSYGGQANEKLFF
>-|TRBJ2-1|13|TRBV7-3|TRBD1
TGTGCCAGCAGCCAGGGGGCATACAATGAGCAGTTCTTC
CASSQGAYNEQFF
>few|TRBJ1-3|15|TRBV7-3|-
TGTGCCAGCAGCTTAAGAGCGCTGACTGGAAACACCATATATTTT
CASSLRALTGNTIYF
>once|TRBJ2-5|14|TRBV6-2/TRBV6-3|-
TGTGCCAGCAGTCACCCTGACGGGGAAGAGACCCAGTACTTC
CASSHPDGEETQYF